Sequencing of this TCR beta chain was carried out in a study of blood T cells in healthy people across ages. Overall study results and limits: The long-lived group displayed more naive CD4+ cells, plus higher diversity, than the aged donors did.

Primed by a sample-barcoded 5' primer and a J-beta primer mix, a second PCR proceeded for about 6 to 11 cycles. TCRdb processed the 5' RACE reads anew with MiXCR; each CDR3 protein has one entry. Here the sample spans some 1.5 million distinct CDR3 sequences, 28% being singletons. On this clonotype: The target antigen is unknown.

The sample consisted of blood. This TCR came from a woman aged 25-40 years in good health.

CDR3 residues: CASRAASGGNNEQFF. The CDR3 bases are TGTGCCAGCAGAGCAGCTAGCGGGGGAAACAATGAGCAGTTCTTC. The chain is built from TRBV27 and TRBJ2-1; 10 nucleotides line up with TRBD2. J was trimmed by 5 bases and V by 6 bases; bases with no gene match: 7. The CDR3 has 15 residues. Germline loops: CDR1 MNHEY, CDR2 SMNVEV (reference sequence).